These 2 T cell receptor beta chains were all obtained from the same sample, sequenced in a study of blood T cell repertoires in COVID-19. Libraries were prepared by immunoSEQ multiplex PCR; TCRdb keeps only in-frame clonotypes and omits some of them. The sample lists 310,000 or so clones; roughly 84% were seen once. The sequenced sample was peripheral blood. The receptors derive from a man aged 50 or older with active or convalescent COVID-19.

The V call is TRBV6-5, the J call TRBJ1-5, with 8 nucleotides matching TRBD1. J lost 5 bases, V lost 6 bases, and 9 bases had no gene match. The CDR3 is 15 amino acids. Germline V lookup: CDR1 MNHEY, CDR2 SVGAGI. This chain's CDR3 is CASSPGGVGYQPQHF. As DNA, the CDR3 is TGTGCCAGCAGCCCAGGGGGCGTAGGGTATCAGCCCCAGCATTTT.

J is TRBJ1-5 and V is TRBV9, with TRBD1 identical over 7 bases. The CDR3 consists of 15 residues. Trimming removed 3 bases from V and 3 bases from J; junction bases left unmatched: 6. In germline, CDR1 is SGDLS, CDR2 YYNGEE. Written as DNA, the CDR3 is TGTGCCAGCAGCGGCTCCGGGACAGACAATCAGCCCCAGCATTTT. Translating it yields CASSGSGTDNQPQHF.